This TCR beta chain is from a study of T-cell reconstitution after alpha-beta-depleted transplantation in children. In this sample, this clonotype turned up many times. Antigen unknown. Study results and limitations: Recipient T cells and thymic progenitors that survived gave rise to the high TCRbeta diversity observed at day 60 in some patients. Approximately two months post-transplant, alpha-beta T cells reportedly originated from several hundred expanded graft clones. T-cell numbers and diversity, one year after transplant, stemmed largely from T cells that were newly produced.

Germline V gives CDR1 ENHRY, CDR2 SYGVKD. The V and J ends lost 6 bases and 3 bases respectively, with 12 bases between them. CDR3 length equals 13 residues. Molecular barcoding with unique molecular identifiers was used for the TCRbeta library. TCRdb re-analysed the PCR reads in MiXCR, keeping a single row per CDR3 protein. Here the sample spans roughly 32,000 distinct CDR3 sequences, under 6.5% being singletons. This clonotype was sampled from a child under two years old who had a stem cell transplant for acute myeloid leukemia, so the T cells may come from the graft donor. This chain joins TRBV10-3 and TRBJ2-7; D may be TRBD2 (5 bases). This sample comprised peripheral blood, obtained 60 days after TCRalphabeta/CD19-depleted stem cell transplant. CDR3 nucleotide sequence: TGTGCCATCAGGGCGGGCCAGGTCTACGAGCAGTACTTC. It translates to CAIRAGQVYEQYF.